The TCR beta chain under discussion was sequenced for a study of blood T cells in healthy people across ages (dated by TCRdb to 2013 to 2016). As for the study more broadly: In model experiments, template switching captured about one uniquely barcoded TCR beta cDNA molecule for every two T cells. Age-related changes in TCR beta repertoire diversity were measured in the study by deep sequencing normalized with unique cDNA molecular identifiers. Four age groups were formed from the donors: young (average approximately 17 years), middle-aged (just under 40), aged (about 62) and long-lived (approximately 80). To avoid experimental bias, donors of different ages were randomly spread across the sequencing lanes. Two additional independent replicas of 1 million unique cDNA reads from the same blood draw were analyzed for two donors (one aged 18 to 30 and one aged 80 or older). Results the study describes overall, beyond this receptor: Observed TCR beta diversity per million T cells fell roughly linearly with age, and a significant reduction was already apparent by age about 36. Bulk unsorted PBMC profiling prevented conclusive comparison of naive and antigen-experienced compartments. Estimates of total diversity based on one million sequenced T cells were regarded as lower bounds and as underestimates. Compared with the aged group, the long-lived group had more naive CD4+ T cells, fewer expanded clones and increased TCR diversity, a pattern suggesting age selection. A strong correlation was found between observed TCR beta diversity and the percentage of naive T cells measured by flow cytometry. Because donor CMV infection status was unknown, age-related changes in expanded clonotypes were potentially confounded.

Remarks on this clonotype: Its antigen has not been determined. There are no base qualities to consult, and no much larger clone falls within one base.

Donors were 35 to 40 systemically healthy Caucasian individuals from Russia aged about 6 to 100 years. Each donor gave 9.5 to 10 milliliters of peripheral blood, drawn into EDTA-treated Vacutainer tubes. Ficoll-Paque density-gradient centrifugation was used to isolate PBMCs, with at least 7 million obtained per sample. Trizol reagent was used to extract total RNA from the PBMCs, yielding at least 5.5 micrograms per sample. For every donor, an aliquot of PBMCs went through flow cytometry to measure the percentages of naive CD45RAhigh/CD27high T cells. Its CDR3 holds 14 amino acids, cysteine through phenylalanine. Only the CDR3 DNA is retained, 42 bases long and in frame from the first base. V is cut back by 0 bases and J by 3 bases, with 3 bases in the junction unmatched. The germline V gene (reference sequence) yields DFQATT for CDR1 and SNEGSKA for CDR2. Libraries were prepared through 5' RACE. Sequencing used an Illumina HiSeq 2500. A second PCR of about 7 to 12 cycles was performed with a sample-barcoded 5' primer and a J-beta primer mix. A unique molecular identifier was introduced onto each TCR beta cDNA molecule by a template-switch 5' adaptor carrying 12 random nucleotides. Each sample yielded at least 2.5 million CDR3-containing paired-end reads. The Mint cDNA synthesis kit, primed by a TRBC-specific oligonucleotide, was used to synthesize first-strand cDNA from all RNA. Following uracil-DNA glycosylase treatment, all cDNA underwent a first 18-cycle PCR with the universal primers M1SS and BC2_uni_R. For the original study's pipeline: For normalization, 1 million high-quality reads were randomly selected from each sample, with every read carrying a distinct molecular identifier. Instead of being binned into consensus sequences, reads with shared molecular identifiers were discarded. MiTCR, with a Q25 quality threshold and the strictest error-elimination algorithm, was used for CDR3 identification, clonotype clustering and error correction. A nonparametric unseen species model with Euler transformation was used to estimate lower-bound total TCR beta diversity. TCRdb passed the public sequencing reads through fastp at Q25 and MiXCR, retaining productive beta sequences. For every CDR3 protein sequence, its rows merge into one entry that carries the most common genes and DNA. The V and J calls shown here were made by TCRdb, not taken from the authors' results. Within this sample are about 630,000 distinct CDR3 sequences, with around a fifth of them counted one time only. Roughly 3.6% of the sample comes from the top ten.

The source is a man in his 70s in good health. What was sequenced was blood. This chain is built from TRBV20-1 and TRBJ1-2, with 8 central nucleotides matching TRBD1. The nucleotide sequence reads as follows: TGCAGTGCTAGAGAGGGACAGGCCCACTATGGCTACACCTTC. This sequence encodes CSAREGQAHYGYTF.